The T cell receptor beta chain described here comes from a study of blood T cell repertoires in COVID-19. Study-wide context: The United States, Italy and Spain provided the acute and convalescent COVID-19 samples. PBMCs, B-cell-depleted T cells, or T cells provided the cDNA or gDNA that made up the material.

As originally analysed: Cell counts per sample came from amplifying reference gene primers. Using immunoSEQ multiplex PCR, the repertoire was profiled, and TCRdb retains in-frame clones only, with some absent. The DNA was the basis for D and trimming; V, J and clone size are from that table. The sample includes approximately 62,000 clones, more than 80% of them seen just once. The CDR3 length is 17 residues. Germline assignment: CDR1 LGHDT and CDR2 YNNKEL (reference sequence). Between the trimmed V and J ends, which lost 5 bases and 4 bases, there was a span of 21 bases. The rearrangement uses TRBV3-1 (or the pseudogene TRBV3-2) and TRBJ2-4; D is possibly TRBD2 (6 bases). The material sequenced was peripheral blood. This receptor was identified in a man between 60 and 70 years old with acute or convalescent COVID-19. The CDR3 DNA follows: TGTGCCAGCAGCTGTGGGACTCCCATTTGCAAAAAAAACATTCAGTACTTC. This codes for CASSCGTPICKKNIQYF.